A single sample is the source of the 3 T cell receptor beta chains below, sequenced in a study of cytomegalovirus exposure and HLA in healthy donors. 60 Vbeta and 13 Jbeta primers were used in PCR. Profiled with immunoSEQ multiplex PCR; TCRdb holds only in-frame clones, not every one. The data show about 200,000 clones, around nine tenths seen once. Sequencing input: PBMCs. The source of these receptors is a woman aged 18-35 years in good health and CMV-seronegative.

A single count supports this clone. The chain has TRBV5-8 and TRBJ2-1; D perhaps matches TRBD1 (6 bases). The CDR3 length is 16 residues. V was trimmed by 6 bases and J by 4 bases, leaving 20 bases between them. Germline CDR1 is SGHTS and CDR2 is YDEGEE. As DNA, the CDR3 is TGTGCCAGCATCCGTACCCGGACAGATAATTACAATGAGCAGTTCTTC. It yields the protein CASIRTRTDNYNEQFF.

J is TRBJ2-2 and V is TRBV7-6; tentatively, D is TRBD1 (6 bases). This CDR3 comprises 16 residues. Trimming left V 6 bases short and J 2 bases short, with 16 bases between. The germline V gene has CDR1 SGHVS and CDR2 FNYEAQ. For the CDR3, the DNA is TGTGCCAGCAGTCCGTGGGCAGGGGACAACACCGGGGAGCTGTTTTTT. Amino acid sequence: CASSPWAGDNTGELFF.

This clone appeared once. The chain's CDR3 is CASTRGATGNEQFF. The CDR3, as DNA: TGTGCCAGCACCAGGGGGGCCACCGGCAATGAGCAGTTCTTC. The J gene is TRBJ2-1, the V gene TRBV6-1, with D possibly being TRBD1 (7 bases). Trimming shortened V by 7 bases and J by 6 bases, and 16 bases separated the two germline ends. The CDR3 is 14 amino acids. The germline V gene has CDR1 MNHNS and CDR2 SASEGT.